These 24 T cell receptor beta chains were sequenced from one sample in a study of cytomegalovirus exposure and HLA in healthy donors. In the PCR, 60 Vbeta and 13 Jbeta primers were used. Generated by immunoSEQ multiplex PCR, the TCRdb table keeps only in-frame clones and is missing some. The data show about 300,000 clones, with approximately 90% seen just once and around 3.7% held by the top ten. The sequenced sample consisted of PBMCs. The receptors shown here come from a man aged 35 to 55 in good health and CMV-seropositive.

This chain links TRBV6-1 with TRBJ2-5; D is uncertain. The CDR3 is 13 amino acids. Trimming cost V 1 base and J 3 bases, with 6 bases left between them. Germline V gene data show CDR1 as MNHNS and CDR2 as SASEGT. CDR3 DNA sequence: TGTGCCAGCAGTGAAGTCAGTAAAGAGACCCAGTACTTC. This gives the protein CASSEVSKETQYF.

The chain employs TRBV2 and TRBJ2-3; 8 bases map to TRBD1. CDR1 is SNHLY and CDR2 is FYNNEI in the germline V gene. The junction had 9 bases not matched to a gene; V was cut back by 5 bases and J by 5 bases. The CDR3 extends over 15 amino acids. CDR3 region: CASSPIARGQDTQYF. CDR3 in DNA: TGTGCCAGCAGTCCTATTGCCAGGGGGCAAGATACGCAGTATTTT.

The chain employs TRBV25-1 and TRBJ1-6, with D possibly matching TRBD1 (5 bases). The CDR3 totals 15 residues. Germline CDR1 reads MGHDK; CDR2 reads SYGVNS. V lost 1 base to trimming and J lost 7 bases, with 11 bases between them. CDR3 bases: TGTGCCAGCAGTGAATTGGGGAAGGGGAATTCACCCCTCCACTTT. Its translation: CASSELGKGNSPLHF. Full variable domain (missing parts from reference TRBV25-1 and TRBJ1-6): EADIYQTPRYLVIGTGKKITLECSQTMGHDKMYWYQQDPGMELHLIHYSYGVNSTEKGDLSSESTVSRIRTEHFPLTLESARPSHTSQYLCASSELGKGNSPLHFGNGTRLTVT.

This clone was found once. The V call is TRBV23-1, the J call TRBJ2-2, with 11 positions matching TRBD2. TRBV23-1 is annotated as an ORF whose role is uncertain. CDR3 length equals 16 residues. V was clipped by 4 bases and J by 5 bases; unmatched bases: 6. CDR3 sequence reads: CASSPASGRITGELFF. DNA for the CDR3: TGCGCCAGCAGTCCTGCTAGCGGGAGGATAACCGGGGAGCTGTTTTTT.

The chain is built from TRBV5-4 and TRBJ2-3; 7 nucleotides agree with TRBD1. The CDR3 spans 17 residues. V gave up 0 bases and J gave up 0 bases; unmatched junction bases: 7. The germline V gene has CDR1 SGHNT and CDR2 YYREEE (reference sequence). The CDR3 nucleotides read TGTGCCAGCAGCTTGGGGGGGACAGTGCCTAGCACAGATACGCAGTATTTT. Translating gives CASSLGGTVPSTDTQYF.

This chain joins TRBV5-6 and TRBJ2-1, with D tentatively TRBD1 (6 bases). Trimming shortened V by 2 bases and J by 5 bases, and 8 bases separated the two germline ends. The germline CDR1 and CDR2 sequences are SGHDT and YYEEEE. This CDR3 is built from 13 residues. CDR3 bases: TGTGCCAGCAGCTTCAGGGGAGACAATGAGCAGTTCTTC. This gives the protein CASSFRGDNEQFF.

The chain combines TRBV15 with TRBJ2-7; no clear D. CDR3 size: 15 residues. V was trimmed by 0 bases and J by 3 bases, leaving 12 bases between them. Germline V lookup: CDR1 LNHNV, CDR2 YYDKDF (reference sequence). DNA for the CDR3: TGTGCCACCAGCAGAGATGTACAGAGCCTCTACGAGCAGTACTTC. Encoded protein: CATSRDVQSLYEQYF.

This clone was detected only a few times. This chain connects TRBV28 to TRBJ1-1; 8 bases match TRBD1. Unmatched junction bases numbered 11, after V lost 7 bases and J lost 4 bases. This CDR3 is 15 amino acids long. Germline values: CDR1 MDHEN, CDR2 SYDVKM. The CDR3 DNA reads TGTGCCAGCACCGCAGGGGGCTCTGCGTCCACTGAAGCTTTCTTT. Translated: CASTAGGSASTEAFF.

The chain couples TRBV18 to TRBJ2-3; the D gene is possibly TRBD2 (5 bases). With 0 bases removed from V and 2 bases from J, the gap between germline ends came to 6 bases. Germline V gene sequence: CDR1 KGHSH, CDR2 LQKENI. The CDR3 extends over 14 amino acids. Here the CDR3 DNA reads TGTGCCAGCTCACCACCGACTAACACAGATACGCAGTATTTT. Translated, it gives CASSPPTNTDTQYF.

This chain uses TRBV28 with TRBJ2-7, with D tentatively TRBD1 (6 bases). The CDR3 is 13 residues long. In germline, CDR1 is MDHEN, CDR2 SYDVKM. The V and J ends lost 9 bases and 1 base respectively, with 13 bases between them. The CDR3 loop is CASGGHQSYEQYF. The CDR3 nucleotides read TGTGCCAGTGGGGGACACCAATCCTACGAGCAGTACTTC.

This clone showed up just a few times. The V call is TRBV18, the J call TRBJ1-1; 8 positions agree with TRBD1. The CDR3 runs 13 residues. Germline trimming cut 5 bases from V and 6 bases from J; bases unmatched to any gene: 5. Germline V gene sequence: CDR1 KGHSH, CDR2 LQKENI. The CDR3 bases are TGTGCCAGCTCAACCGGACAGGGTTCTGAAGCTTTCTTT. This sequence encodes CASSTGQGSEAFF. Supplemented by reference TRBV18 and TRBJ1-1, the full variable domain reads NAGVMQNPRHLVRRRGQEARLRCSPMKGHSHVYWYRQLPEEGLKFMVYLQKENIIDESGMPKERFSAEFPKEGPSILRIQQVVRGDSAAYFCASSTGQGSEAFFGQGTRLTVV.

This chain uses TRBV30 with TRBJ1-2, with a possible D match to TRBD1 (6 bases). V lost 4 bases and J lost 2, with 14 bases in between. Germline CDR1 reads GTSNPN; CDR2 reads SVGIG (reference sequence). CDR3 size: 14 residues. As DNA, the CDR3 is TGTGCCTGGAATCGGGACACAACAAACTATGGCTACACCTTC. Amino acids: CAWNRDTTNYGYTF.

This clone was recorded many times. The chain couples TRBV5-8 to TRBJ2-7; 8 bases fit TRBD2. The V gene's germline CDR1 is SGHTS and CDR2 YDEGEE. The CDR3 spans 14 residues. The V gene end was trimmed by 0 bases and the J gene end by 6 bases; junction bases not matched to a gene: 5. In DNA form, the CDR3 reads TGTGCCAGCAGCTTGGCGGGAGGGCCTATCGAGCAGTACTTC. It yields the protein CASSLAGGPIEQYF.

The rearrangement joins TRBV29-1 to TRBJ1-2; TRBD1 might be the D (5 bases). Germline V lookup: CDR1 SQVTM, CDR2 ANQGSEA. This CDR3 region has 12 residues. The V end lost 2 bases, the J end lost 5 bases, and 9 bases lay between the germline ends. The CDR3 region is CSVETGLYGYTF. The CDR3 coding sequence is TGCAGCGTTGAAACAGGCTTATATGGCTACACCTTC.

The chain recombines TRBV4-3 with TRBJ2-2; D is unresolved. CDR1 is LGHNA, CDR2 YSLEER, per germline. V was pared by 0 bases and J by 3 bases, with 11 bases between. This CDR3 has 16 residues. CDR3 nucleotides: TGCGCCAGCAGCCAAGATATAAGCCCTGACACCGGGGAGCTGTTTTTT. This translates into CASSQDISPDTGELFF.

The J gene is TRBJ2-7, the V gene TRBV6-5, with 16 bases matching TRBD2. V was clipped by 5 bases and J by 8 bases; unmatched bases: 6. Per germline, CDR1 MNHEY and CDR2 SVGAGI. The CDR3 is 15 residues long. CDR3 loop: CASSPGTSGRAQQYF. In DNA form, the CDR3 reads TGTGCCAGCAGTCCAGGGACTAGCGGGAGGGCCCAGCAGTACTTC.

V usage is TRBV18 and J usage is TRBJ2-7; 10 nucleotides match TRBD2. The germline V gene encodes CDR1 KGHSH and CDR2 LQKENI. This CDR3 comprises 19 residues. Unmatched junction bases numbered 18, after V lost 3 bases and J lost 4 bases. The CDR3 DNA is TGTGCCAGCTCACCGGACCGACCTAAGAGCGGGAGGGCCGGGTACGAGCAGTACTTC. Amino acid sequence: CASSPDRPKSGRAGYEQYF.

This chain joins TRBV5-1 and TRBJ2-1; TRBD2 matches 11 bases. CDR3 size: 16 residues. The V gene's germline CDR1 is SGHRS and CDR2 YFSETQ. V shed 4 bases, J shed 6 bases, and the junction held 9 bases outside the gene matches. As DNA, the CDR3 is TGCGCCAGCAGCCCGCCGGGACTAGCGGAAACCAATGAGCAGTTCTTC. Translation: CASSPPGLAETNEQFF.

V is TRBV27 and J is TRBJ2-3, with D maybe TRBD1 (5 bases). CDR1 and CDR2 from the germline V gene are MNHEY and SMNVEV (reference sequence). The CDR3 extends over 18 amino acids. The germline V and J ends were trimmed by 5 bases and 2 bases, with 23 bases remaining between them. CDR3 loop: CASSPPNDDQGNTDTQYF. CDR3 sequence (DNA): TGTGCCAGCAGTCCACCCAATGACGATCAGGGAAACACAGATACGCAGTATTTT.

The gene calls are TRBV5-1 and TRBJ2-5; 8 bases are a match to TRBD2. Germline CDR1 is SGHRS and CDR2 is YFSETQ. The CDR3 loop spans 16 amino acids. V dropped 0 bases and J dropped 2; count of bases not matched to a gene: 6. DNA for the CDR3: TGCGCCAGCAGCTTGGGGCCTAGCGGGTTACAAGAGACCCAGTACTTC. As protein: CASSLGPSGLQETQYF. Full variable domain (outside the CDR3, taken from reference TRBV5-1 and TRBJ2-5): KAGVTQTPRYLIKTRGQQVTLSCSPISGHRSVSWYQQTPGQGLQFLFEYFSETQRNKGNFPGRFSGRQFSNSRSEMNVSTLELGDSALYLCASSLGPSGLQETQYFGPGTRLLVL.

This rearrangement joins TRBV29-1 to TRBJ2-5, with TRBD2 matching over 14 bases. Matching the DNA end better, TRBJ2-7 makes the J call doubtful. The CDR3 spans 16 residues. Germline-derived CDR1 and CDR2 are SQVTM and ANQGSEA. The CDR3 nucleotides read TGCAGCGTTGAAGAAGGGACTAGCGGGAGCGACTACGAGCAGTACTTC. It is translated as CSVEEGTSGSDYEQYF.

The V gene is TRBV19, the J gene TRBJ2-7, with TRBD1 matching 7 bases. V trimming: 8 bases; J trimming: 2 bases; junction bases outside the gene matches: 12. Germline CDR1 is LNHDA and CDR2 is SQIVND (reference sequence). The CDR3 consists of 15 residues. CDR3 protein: CASSPAGTATYEQYF. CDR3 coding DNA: TGTGCCAGTTCCCCAGCCGGGACAGCTACCTACGAGCAGTACTTC.

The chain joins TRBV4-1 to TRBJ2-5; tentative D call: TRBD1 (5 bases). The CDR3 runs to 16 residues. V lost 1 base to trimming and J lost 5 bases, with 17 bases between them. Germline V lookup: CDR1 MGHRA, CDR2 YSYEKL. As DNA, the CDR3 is TGCGCCAGCAGCCAAGCAGAAACAGGAACCTGGGAGACCCAGTACTTC. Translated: CASSQAETGTWETQYF.

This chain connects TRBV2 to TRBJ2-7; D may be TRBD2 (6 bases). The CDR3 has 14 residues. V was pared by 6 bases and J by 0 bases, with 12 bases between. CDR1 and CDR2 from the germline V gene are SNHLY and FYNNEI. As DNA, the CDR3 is TGTGCCAGCAGCACCGGGACTGGCTCCTACGAGCAGTACTTC. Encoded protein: CASSTGTGSYEQYF.